The 22 T cell receptor beta chains below were found in one sample sequenced in a study of T-cell reconstitution after alpha-beta-depleted transplantation in children. TCRbeta library construction was performed incorporating unique molecular identifiers. TCRdb recomputed calls from the PCR reads with MiXCR, one row per CDR3 protein. The table has about 300,000 distinct CDR3 sequences, over 9.5% seen once. The sequencing used PBMCs, collected before TCRalphabeta/CD19-depleted stem cell transplant. The receptors come from a boy less than two years old with acute myeloid leukemia, due to receive a stem cell transplant.

This clonotype was seen repeatedly, ten times or more. The chain recombines TRBV27 with TRBJ1-2, with unresolved D. V was cut by 2 bases and J by 6 bases, with 16 bases left in between. Germline assignment: CDR1 MNHEY and CDR2 SMNVEV (reference sequence). There are 15 residues in the CDR3. CDR3 DNA sequence: TGTGCCAGCAGTTTACGGCCGCCTCCAGTGGATGGCTACACCTTC. Translation gives CASSLRPPPVDGYTF.

The V call is TRBV11-1, the J call TRBJ2-7; weak D call: TRBD2 (6 bases). Deletions cut 2 bases from V and 5 bases from J, with 7 bases between. CDR1 and CDR2 (germline): SGHAT, FQDESV (reference sequence). The CDR3 length is 12 residues. In DNA, the CDR3 is TGTGCCAGCAGCTTAAGGGAGGACGAGCAGTACTTC. This encodes CASSLREDEQYF. The variable domain in full, with the rest retrieved from reference TRBV11-1 and TRBJ2-7, is EAEVAQSPRYKITEKSQAVAFWCDPISGHATLYWYRQILGQGPELLVQFQDESVVDDSQLPKDRFSAERLKGVDSTLKIQPAELGDSAMYLCASSLREDEQYFGPGTRLTVT.

This clonotype was detected only a few times. The chain has TRBV6-1 and TRBJ2-5; the D gene is possibly TRBD2 (6 bases). The germline CDR1 and CDR2 sequences are MNHNS and SASEGT. The CDR3 runs to 15 residues. Deletions cut 6 bases from V and 3 bases from J, with 17 bases between. CDR3 in amino acids: CASSSRDLRKETQYF. CDR3 coding DNA: TGTGCCAGCAGCTCCCGGGACTTGAGGAAAGAGACCCAGTACTTC.

Ten or more counts support this clonotype. The V call is TRBV5-6, the J call TRBJ2-2; 9 nucleotides match TRBD1. The CDR3 consists of 14 residues. V gave up 4 bases and J gave up 7 bases; unmatched junction bases: 5. Germline V CDR1 and CDR2: SGHDT, YYEEEE. DNA for the CDR3: TGTGCCAGCAGCCCGGGACAGGGTGACGGGGAGCTGTTTTTT. Residues: CASSPGQGDGELFF.

This clonotype was seen only a few times. The chain joins TRBV30 to TRBJ2-7; D is possibly TRBD1 (6 bases). Between the trimmed V and J ends, which lost 1 base and 3 bases, there was a span of 10 bases. The CDR3 consists of 13 residues. Looked up from germline, CDR1 is GTSNPN and CDR2 is SVGIG (reference sequence). The CDR3 protein is CAWSDRVDYEQYF. CDR3 sequence (DNA): TGTGCCTGGAGTGACAGGGTGGACTACGAGCAGTACTTC.

The gene calls are TRBV7-9 and TRBJ2-3; no reliable D call. The CDR3 is 18 residues long. Trimming cost V 4 bases and J 0 bases, with 20 bases left between them. CDR1 is SEHNR and CDR2 is FQNEAQ in the germline V gene (reference sequence). The DNA for the CDR3 is TGTGCCAGCAGCTCGAGACCCGCCGCCATTTCTAGCACAGATACGCAGTATTTT. Its translation is CASSSRPAAISSTDTQYF.

In the case of this clonotype: This likely comes from a read error, as the CDR3 has no conserved phenylalanine or tryptophan at its end. V usage is TRBV4-2 and J usage is TRBJ2-7; 10 positions match TRBD1. The V gene end was trimmed by 0 bases and the J gene end by 4 bases; junction bases not matched to a gene: 9. The CDR3 spans 17 residues. The germline V gene has CDR1 LGHNA and CDR2 YNFKEQ. The CDR3 DNA reads TGTGCCAGCAGCCAAGAGGGTTTGGACAGGGGGTTTTACGAGCAGTACTCC. Translated: CASSQEGLDRGFYEQYS.

The CDR3 region has the DNA TGTGCCAGTAGTAGATACGGGAGTGGCTCAATCAATGAGCAGTTCTTC. Translating gives CASSRYGSGSINEQFF. V is TRBV19 and J is TRBJ2-1, with a weak D call TRBD2 (6 bases). Germline CDR1 is LNHDA and CDR2 is SQIVND (reference sequence). Trimming pared 4 bases from V and 6 bases from J, leaving 19 bases between. The CDR3 extends over 16 amino acids. The full variable domain, rest sourced from reference TRBV19 and TRBJ2-1, is DGGITQSPKYLFRKEGQNVTLSCEQNLNHDAMYWYRQDPGQGLRLIYYSQIVNDFQKGDIAEGYSVSREKKESFPLTVTSAQKNPTAFYLCASSRYGSGSINEQFFGPGTRLTVL.

This clonotype was detected ten times or more. The chain links TRBV15 to TRBJ2-5; D perhaps matches TRBD1 (5 bases). CDR1 and CDR2 from the germline V gene are LNHNV and YYDKDF (reference sequence). There are 14 residues in the CDR3. V lost 0 bases, J lost 4 bases, and 9 bases lay in between. The CDR3 bases are TGTGCCACCAGCAGAGACAGGGTATCAGAGACCCAGTACTTC. Translation: CATSRDRVSETQYF.

This clonotype came up many times. This chain uses TRBV28 with TRBJ2-3, with D possibly being TRBD1 or TRBD2 (6 bases each). Trimming took off 3 bases at V and 5 bases at J, with 12 bases between the two ends. The CDR3 extends over 14 amino acids. Germline-derived CDR1 and CDR2 are MDHEN and SYDVKM. The CDR3 DNA reads as TGTGCCAGCAGTTTGACGGGGGCGCAAGATACGCAGTATTTT. Its protein product is CASSLTGAQDTQYF.

Remarks on this clonotype: It may be a read error: a sequence one base away is much more abundant. The V and J genes are TRBV5-5 and TRBJ2-3, with TRBD2 matching over 11 bases. The V gene end was trimmed by 1 base and the J gene end by 2 bases; junction bases not matched to a gene: 3. The CDR3 spans 16 residues. Germline CDR1 and CDR2: SGHKS and YYEKEE (reference sequence). In DNA form, the CDR3 reads TGTGCCAGCAGCTTGATACTAGCGGGGGCCACAGATACGCAGTATTTT. Translated: CASSLILAGATDTQYF.

Details on this clonotype: Possible read error: a much larger clone is one base away. This chain joins TRBV6-5 and TRBJ2-5, with D unclear. V lost 5 bases, J lost 5 bases, and 6 bases lay in between. There are 11 residues in the CDR3. CDR1 is MNHEY and CDR2 is SVGAGI in the germline V gene. CDR3 in DNA: TGTGCCAGCAGTCACTGCGAGACCCAGTACTTC. It translates to CASSHCETQYF.

This clonotype was picked up a small number of times. V and J are TRBV18 and TRBJ2-7; D gene ambiguous. Germline lookup yields CDR1 KGHSH and CDR2 LQKENI. There are 13 residues in the CDR3. Trimming took 4 bases from V and 3 from J, leaving 10 bases between them. The CDR3 DNA follows: TGTGCCAGCTCACGCGACAAAGGCTACGAGCAGTACTTC. Its protein product is CASSRDKGYEQYF.

This clonotype was detected ten times or more. The chain couples TRBV5-1 to TRBJ2-7; 7 nucleotides match TRBD2. Germline loops: CDR1 SGHRS, CDR2 YFSETQ. Trimming cost V 3 bases and J 6 bases; bases outside gene matches: 3. The CDR3 loop spans 12 amino acids. The CDR3 region is CASSSGGSEQYF. DNA of the CDR3: TGCGCCAGCAGCTCAGGCGGGAGCGAGCAGTACTTC. Drawing the rest from reference TRBV5-1 and TRBJ2-7, the complete variable domain is KAGVTQTPRYLIKTRGQQVTLSCSPISGHRSVSWYQQTPGQGLQFLFEYFSETQRNKGNFPGRFSGRQFSNSRSEMNVSTLELGDSALYLCASSSGGSEQYFGPGTRLTVT.

This clonotype was recorded at least ten times. This chain uses TRBV11-1 with TRBJ2-2; TRBD2 agrees at 13 bases. With 4 bases clipped from V and 9 bases from J, the junction kept 5 bases outside the gene matches. Looked up from germline, CDR1 is SGHAT and CDR2 is FQDESV (reference sequence). There are 15 residues in the CDR3. CDR3 loop: CASSWTSGGPRELFF. The CDR3 nucleotides are TGTGCCAGCAGCTGGACTAGCGGGGGTCCCCGGGAGCTGTTTTTT.

Only a few counts were recorded for this clonotype. The chain employs TRBV19 and TRBJ2-7, with a possible D match to TRBD2 (6 bases). The CDR3 has 15 residues. The V end lost 5 bases, the J end lost 0 bases, and 14 bases lay between the germline ends. Germline CDR1 reads LNHDA; CDR2 reads SQIVND (reference sequence). CDR3 nucleotide sequence: TGTGCCAGTAGTCCCGGGACTGGATTCTCCTACGAGCAGTACTTC. As protein: CASSPGTGFSYEQYF.

This clonotype was detected many times. The chain combines TRBV29-1 with TRBJ2-1, with TRBD2 identical over 8 bases. V shed 4 bases and J 8 bases; nucleotides not matched to a gene: 10. Germline CDR1 reads SQVTM; CDR2 reads ANQGSEA. The CDR3 runs to 14 residues. This CDR3 is CSVGGGPGSDEQFF. CDR3 coding DNA: TGCAGCGTTGGCGGGGGGCCCGGGTCCGATGAGCAGTTCTTC.

In its sample, this clonotype was seen many times. This sequence joins TRBV12-3 or TRBV12-4 and TRBJ2-2, with TRBD1 matching 8 bases. This CDR3 comprises 13 residues. With 4 bases clipped from V and 9 bases from J, the junction kept 4 bases outside the gene matches. CDR3 bases: TGTGCCAGCAGTTCGACAGGGGTGTGGGAGCTGTTTTTT. Protein: CASSSTGVWELFF.

This clonotype was found many times. This sequence joins TRBV5-6 and TRBJ1-2; D unresolved. This CDR3 spans 12 amino acids. The ends were cut back, 0 bases at V and 5 bases at J, with 5 bases in the middle. CDR1 is SGHDT, CDR2 YYEEEE, per germline. CDR3 amino acids: CASSLASYGYTF. DNA of the CDR3: TGTGCCAGCAGCTTGGCCTCTTATGGCTACACCTTC.

This clonotype has at least ten counts. CDR3 nucleotides: TGTGCCACCAGCAGGGCCGGGGGCCACGAGACCCAGTACTTC. This translates into CATSRAGGHETQYF. V and J are TRBV15 and TRBJ2-5; the D call may be TRBD1 or TRBD2 (6 bases each). Germline values: CDR1 LNHNV, CDR2 YYDKDF (reference sequence). V lost 3 bases, J lost 5 bases, and 13 bases lay in between. The CDR3 contains 14 residues.

The gene calls are TRBV5-1 and TRBJ2-3; TRBD1 aligns across 7 bases. The germline V gene encodes CDR1 SGHRS and CDR2 YFSETQ. This CDR3 is built from 17 residues. Unmatched junction bases numbered 12, after V lost 2 bases and J lost 3 bases. This CDR3 is CASSFYPGTAPTDTQYF. The CDR3 nucleotides read TGCGCCAGCAGCTTCTACCCCGGGACAGCTCCTACAGATACGCAGTATTTT. Drawing the rest from reference TRBV5-1 and TRBJ2-3, the complete variable domain is KAGVTQTPRYLIKTRGQQVTLSCSPISGHRSVSWYQQTPGQGLQFLFEYFSETQRNKGNFPGRFSGRQFSNSRSEMNVSTLELGDSALYLCASSFYPGTAPTDTQYFGPGTRLTVL.

Note on this clonotype: A much larger clone sits a single nucleotide away, making a read error possible. The chain employs TRBV4-1 and TRBJ2-3, with D possibly TRBD1 on 6 matching bases. CDR1 MGHRA and CDR2 YSYEKL come from the germline V gene. The length of the CDR3 is 15 residues. The CDR3 loop is CASSHSLGDTDTHYF. DNA of the CDR3: TGCGCCAGCAGCCATTCCTTGGGGGACACAGATACGCATTATTTT.